The present entry profiles one T cell receptor beta chain with its context. Its specificity is not known. The V end lost 6 bases, the J end lost 2 bases, and 17 bases lay between the germline ends. Germline CDR1 is SEHNR and CDR2 is FQNEAQ (reference sequence). The CDR3 spans 16 residues. These data belong to a study of T-cell memory formation after mild COVID-19. At the level of the study: The two donors had largely donor-specific TCR clusters. Points from the study as a whole: Contracting clones, day 15 to 85, had balanced CD4/CD8, and later expanders favored CD4+. The study found contracting CD4+ clones mainly in CM and EM and contracting CD8+ clones in EMRA. Pre-infection memory showed some responding clones, and this suggested that cross-reactive memory joined.

TCRdb called the 5' RACE reads again in MiXCR, with one record for every CDR3 protein. The repertoire consists of fewer than 300,000 distinct CDR3 sequences, with 16% occurring once and the leading ten covering roughly a fifth. Sequenced: PBMCs or a T cell subset sorted from them (not recorded which). This receptor was identified in a man between 18 and 35 years old who had mild COVID-19 (a few samples of this study predate the infection). Cell type and time point are not known. This chain links TRBV7-9 with TRBJ2-1; D is ambiguous. CDR3 in amino acids: CASRRGAQAPYNEQFF. CDR3 bases: TGTGCCAGCAGGCGAGGAGCCCAGGCTCCCTACAATGAGCAGTTCTTC.